The subject of this entry is one T cell receptor beta chain. As yet, its antigen is unknown. One junction end does not reproduce the germline sequence, and a read error may be involved. cDNA specific to TCR beta was made from approximately 0.55 ug of total RNA, with a constant-region primer employed for priming. It was through three nested multiplex PCR rounds of slightly modified ARM-PCR that TCR beta libraries arose. Forward primers for TRBV1-TRBV30 and a C-beta reverse primer served the first two PCR rounds, at around 9 cycles each. From the multiplex PCR reads, TCRdb called clonotypes with MiXCR, one entry per CDR3 protein. The repertoire has approximately 340,000 distinct CDR3 sequences, approximately 64% of them found once; the top ten carry about 6%. This entry belongs to a study of tumor-infiltrating lymphocytes in primary liver carcinoma. Study at large: Resection treated the patients' primary liver carcinoma. General study points: The overlap of tumor-adjacent and tumor-blood pairs was smaller than that of tumor region pairs.

Germline V gene lookup returns CDR1 SGHDT and CDR2 YYEEEE. CDR3 length equals 17 residues. Unsorted whole blood supplied the blood RNA, and germline DNA was isolated too. The chain uses TRBV5-6 and TRBJ2-7; TRBD2 agrees at 12 bases. This clonotype was obtained from a man in his forties or fifties with primary liver carcinoma and hepatitis B virus infection. Specimen: peripheral blood. The CDR3: CAGSLRLAGDPSYEQYF. CDR3 DNA sequence: TGTGCCGGCAGCCTGCGACTAGCGGGAGATCCCTCCTACGAGCAGTACTTC.